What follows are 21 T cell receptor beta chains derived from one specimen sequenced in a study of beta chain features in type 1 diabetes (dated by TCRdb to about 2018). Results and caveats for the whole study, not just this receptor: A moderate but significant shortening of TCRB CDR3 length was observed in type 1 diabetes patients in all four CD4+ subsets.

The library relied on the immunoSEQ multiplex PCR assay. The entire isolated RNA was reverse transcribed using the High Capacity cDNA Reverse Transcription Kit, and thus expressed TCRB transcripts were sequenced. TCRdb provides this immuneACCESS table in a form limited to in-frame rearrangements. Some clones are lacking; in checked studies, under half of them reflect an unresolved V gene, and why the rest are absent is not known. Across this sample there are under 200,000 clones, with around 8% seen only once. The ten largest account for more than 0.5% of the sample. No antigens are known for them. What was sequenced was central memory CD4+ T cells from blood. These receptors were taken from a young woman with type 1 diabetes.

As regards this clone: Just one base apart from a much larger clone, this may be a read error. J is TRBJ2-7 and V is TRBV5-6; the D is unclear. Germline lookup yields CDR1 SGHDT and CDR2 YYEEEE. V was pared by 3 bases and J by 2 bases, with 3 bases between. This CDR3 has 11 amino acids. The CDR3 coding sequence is TGTGCCAGCAGCTCCACCTACGAGCAGTACTTC. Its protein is CASSSTYEQYF.

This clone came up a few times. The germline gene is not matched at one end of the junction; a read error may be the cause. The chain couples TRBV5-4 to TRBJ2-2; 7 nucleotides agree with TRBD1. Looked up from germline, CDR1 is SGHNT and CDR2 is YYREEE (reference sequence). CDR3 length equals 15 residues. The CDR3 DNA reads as TGCGCCAGCGGCAGGACAGGCGGTTACACCGGGGAGCTGTTTTTT. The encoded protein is CASGRTGGYTGELFF.

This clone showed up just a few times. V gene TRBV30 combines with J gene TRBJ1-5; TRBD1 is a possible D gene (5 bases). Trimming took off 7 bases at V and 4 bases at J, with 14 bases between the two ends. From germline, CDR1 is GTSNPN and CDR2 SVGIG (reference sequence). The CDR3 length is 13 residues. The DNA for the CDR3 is TGTGCCTTAGGACAACGACAAAATCAGCCCCAGCATTTT. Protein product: CALGQRQNQPQHF. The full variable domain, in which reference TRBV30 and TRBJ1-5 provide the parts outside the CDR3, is SQTIHQWPATLVQPVGSPLSLECTVEGTSNPNLYWYRQAAGRGLQLLFYSVGIGQISSEVPQNLSASRPQDRQFILSSKKLLLSDSGFYLCALGQRQNQPQHFGDGTRLSIL.

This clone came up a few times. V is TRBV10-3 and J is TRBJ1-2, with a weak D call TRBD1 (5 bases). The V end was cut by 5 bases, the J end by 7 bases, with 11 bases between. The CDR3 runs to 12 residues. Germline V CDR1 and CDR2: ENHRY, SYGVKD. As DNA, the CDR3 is TGTGCCATCAGTTTACAGGATAGTGGCTACACCTTC. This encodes CAISLQDSGYTF.

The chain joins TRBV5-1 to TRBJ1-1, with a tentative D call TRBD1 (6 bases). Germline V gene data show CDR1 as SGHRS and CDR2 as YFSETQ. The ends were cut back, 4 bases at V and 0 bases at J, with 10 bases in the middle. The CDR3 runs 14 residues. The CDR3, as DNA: TGCGCCAGCAGCAAGAGACAGGTGAACACTGAAGCTTTCTTT. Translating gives CASSKRQVNTEAFF.

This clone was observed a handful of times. CDR3 DNA sequence: TGTGCCAGCAAACTAAGCGGCTCCTACAATGAGCAGTTCTTC. Translating gives CASKLSGSYNEQFF. The chain carries TRBV28 and TRBJ2-1; D perhaps matches TRBD2 (5 bases). Germline-derived CDR1 and CDR2 are MDHEN and SYDVKM. Between the trimmed V and J ends, which lost 7 bases and 0 bases, there was a span of 10 bases. The CDR3 is made up of 14 amino acids.

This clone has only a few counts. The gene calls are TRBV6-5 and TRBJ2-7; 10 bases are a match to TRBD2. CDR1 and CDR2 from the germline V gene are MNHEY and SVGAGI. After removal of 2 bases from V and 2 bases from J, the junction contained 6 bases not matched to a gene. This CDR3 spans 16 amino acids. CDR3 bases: TGTGCCAGCAGTTACAAGGCTAGCGGGAGACCCTACGAGCAGTACTTC. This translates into CASSYKASGRPYEQYF.

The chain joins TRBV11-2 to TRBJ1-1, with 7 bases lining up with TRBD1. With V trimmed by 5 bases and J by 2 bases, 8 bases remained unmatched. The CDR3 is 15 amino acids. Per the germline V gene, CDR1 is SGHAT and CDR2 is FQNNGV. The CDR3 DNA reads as TGTGCCAGCAGCATTCTGACAGGGTTTAACACTGAAGCTTTCTTT. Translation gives CASSILTGFNTEAFF.

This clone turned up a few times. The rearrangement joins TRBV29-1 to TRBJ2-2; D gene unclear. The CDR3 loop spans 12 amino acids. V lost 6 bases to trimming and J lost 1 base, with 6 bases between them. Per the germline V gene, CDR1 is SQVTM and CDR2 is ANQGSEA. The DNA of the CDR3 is TGCAGCGTCGACAAGAACACCGGGGAGCTGTTTTTT. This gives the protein CSVDKNTGELFF.

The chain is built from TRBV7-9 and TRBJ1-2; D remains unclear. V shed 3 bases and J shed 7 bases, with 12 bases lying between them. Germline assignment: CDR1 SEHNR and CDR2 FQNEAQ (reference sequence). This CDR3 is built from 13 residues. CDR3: CASSFNTHRGYTF. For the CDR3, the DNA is TGTGCCAGCAGCTTTAACACCCATCGTGGCTACACCTTC.

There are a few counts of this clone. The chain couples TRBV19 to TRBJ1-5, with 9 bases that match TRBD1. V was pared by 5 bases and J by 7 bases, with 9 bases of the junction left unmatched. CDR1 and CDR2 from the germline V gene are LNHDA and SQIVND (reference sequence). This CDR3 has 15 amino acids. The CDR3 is CASSGAGTGYQPQHF. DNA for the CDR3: TGTGCCAGTAGTGGGGCCGGGACAGGGTACCAGCCCCAGCATTTT.

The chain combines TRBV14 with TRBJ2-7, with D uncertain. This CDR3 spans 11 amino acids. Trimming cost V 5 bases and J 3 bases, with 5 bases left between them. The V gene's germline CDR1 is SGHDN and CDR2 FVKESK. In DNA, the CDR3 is TGTGCCAGCAGCTATAACTACGAGCAGTACTTC. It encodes CASSYNYEQYF.

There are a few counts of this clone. The CDR3 loop reads CATGGTGNYGYTF. The DNA of the CDR3 is TGTGCCACCGGCGGGACAGGAAACTATGGCTACACCTTC. The rearrangement joins TRBV11-3 to TRBJ1-2; TRBD1 aligns across 8 bases. The CDR3 runs to 13 residues. CDR1 is SGHNT and CDR2 is YENEEA in the germline V gene. J was trimmed by 2 bases and V by 10 bases; bases with no gene match: 6.

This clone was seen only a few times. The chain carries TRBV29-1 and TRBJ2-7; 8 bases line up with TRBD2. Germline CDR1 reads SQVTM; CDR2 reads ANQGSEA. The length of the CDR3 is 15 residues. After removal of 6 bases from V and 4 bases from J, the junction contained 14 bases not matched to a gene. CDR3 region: CSVVPLSGSVYEQYF. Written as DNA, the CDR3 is TGCAGCGTCGTCCCTCTGAGCGGGAGCGTTTACGAGCAGTACTTC.

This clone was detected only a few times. CDR3 region: CASSPGQLANYGYTF. CDR3 coding DNA: TGTGCCAGCAGTCCCGGACAGCTTGCTAACTATGGCTACACCTTC. The V call is TRBV6-6, the J call TRBJ1-2; a possible D gene is TRBD1 (6 bases). The germline V and J ends were trimmed by 5 bases and 0 bases, with 13 bases remaining between them. Germline values: CDR1 MNHNY, CDR2 SVGAGI (reference sequence). The CDR3 totals 15 residues.

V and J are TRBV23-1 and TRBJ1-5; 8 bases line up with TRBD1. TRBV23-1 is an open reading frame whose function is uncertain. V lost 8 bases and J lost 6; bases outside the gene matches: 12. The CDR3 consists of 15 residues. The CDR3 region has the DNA TGCGCCAGCTCCCGTCCGGGACAGGAAGGTCAGCCCCAGCATTTT. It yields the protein CASSRPGQEGQPQHF.

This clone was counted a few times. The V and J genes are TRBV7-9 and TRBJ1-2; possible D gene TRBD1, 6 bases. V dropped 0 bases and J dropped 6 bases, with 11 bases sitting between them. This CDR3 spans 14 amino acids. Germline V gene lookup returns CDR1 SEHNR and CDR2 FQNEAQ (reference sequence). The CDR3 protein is CASSLAGQNHGYTF. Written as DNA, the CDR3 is TGTGCCAGCAGCTTAGCAGGACAGAATCATGGCTACACCTTC.

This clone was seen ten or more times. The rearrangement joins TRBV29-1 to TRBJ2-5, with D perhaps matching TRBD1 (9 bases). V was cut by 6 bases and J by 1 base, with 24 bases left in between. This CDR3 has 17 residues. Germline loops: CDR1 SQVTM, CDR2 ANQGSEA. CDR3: CSVARGGTGTVQETQYF. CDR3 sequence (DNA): TGCAGCGTGGCCCGGGGGGGGACAGGGACTGTCCAAGAGACCCAGTACTTC.

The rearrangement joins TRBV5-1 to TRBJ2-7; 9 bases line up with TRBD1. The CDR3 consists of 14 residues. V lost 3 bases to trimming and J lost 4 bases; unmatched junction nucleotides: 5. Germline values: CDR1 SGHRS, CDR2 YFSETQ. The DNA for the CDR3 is TGCGCCAGCAGCTGGGGACAGGGTACTTACGAGCAGTACTTC. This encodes CASSWGQGTYEQYF.

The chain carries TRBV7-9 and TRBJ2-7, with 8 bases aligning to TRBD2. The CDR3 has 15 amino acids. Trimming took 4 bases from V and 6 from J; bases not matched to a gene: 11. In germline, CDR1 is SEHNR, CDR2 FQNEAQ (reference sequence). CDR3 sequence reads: CASSSSFERGCEQYF. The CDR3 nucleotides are TGTGCCAGCAGCTCATCATTCGAGCGGGGGTGCGAGCAGTACTTC.

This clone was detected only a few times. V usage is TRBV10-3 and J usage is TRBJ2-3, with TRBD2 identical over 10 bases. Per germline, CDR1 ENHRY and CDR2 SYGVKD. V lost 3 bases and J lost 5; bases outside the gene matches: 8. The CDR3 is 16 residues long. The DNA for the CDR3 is TGTGCCATCAGTGACCTAAGCGGGAGGGCGGAAGATACGCAGTATTTT. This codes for CAISDLSGRAEDTQYF.